This T cell receptor beta chain is drawn from a study of T cells in Graves' hyperthyroidism and ophthalmopathy. Study-level results: The model identified upcoming ophthalmopathy a median approximately six months ahead of onset.

RNA transcripts were the template for amplifying TCR beta CDR3 regions. The TCR CDR3 was amplified in a first-round RT-PCR using the HTBI primer set. Each CDR3 protein gets one entry after TCRdb re-called the multiplex PCR reads with MiXCR. Of hundreds of thousands of distinct CDR3 sequences listed, roughly 20% are singletons. CDR1 KGHDR and CDR2 SFDVKD come from the germline V gene. The CDR3 totals 14 residues. The germline V and J ends were trimmed by 3 bases and 5 bases, with 12 bases remaining between them. As to this clonotype: The antigen remains undetermined.

Patients with ophthalmopathy all had a Clinical Activity Score of at least 3, a NOSPECS grade of at least 4 and duration under 3 months. Thyroid ultrasound and orbital computed tomography, with clinical symptoms and serum thyroxine and TRAb, informed diagnoses. The chain has TRBV24-1 and TRBJ1-2; possible D gene TRBD1, 5 bases. The specimen was blood. The receptor comes from a man in his thirties or forties with Graves' ophthalmopathy. For the CDR3, the DNA is TGTGCCACCAGTGATCCCCGGGACCCTTATGGCTACACCTTC. Its protein product is CATSDPRDPYGYTF.